This T cell receptor (beta chain) was obtained from a study of blood T cell repertoires in COVID-19. This clone was seen many times. The sample carries other DNA sequences with the same CDR3. TCRdb keeps only in-frame clones here, not all; method: immunoSEQ multiplex PCR. The repertoire holds roughly 200,000 clones, just over 85% seen once, with 3% to 4.5% in the top ten. The CDR3 runs to 13 residues. Trimming took 3 bases from V and 2 from J, leaving 7 bases between them. Sequenced: PBMCs or T cells enriched from blood (not recorded which). The chain links TRBV12-3 or TRBV12-4 to TRBJ1-1, with D tentatively TRBD1 (5 bases). The receptor was isolated from a woman aged 40-49 years with acute COVID-19. In nucleotides, the CDR3 is TGTGCCAGCAGTTTGACAGCCAACACTGAAGCTTTCTTT. Translation gives CASSLTANTEAFF.